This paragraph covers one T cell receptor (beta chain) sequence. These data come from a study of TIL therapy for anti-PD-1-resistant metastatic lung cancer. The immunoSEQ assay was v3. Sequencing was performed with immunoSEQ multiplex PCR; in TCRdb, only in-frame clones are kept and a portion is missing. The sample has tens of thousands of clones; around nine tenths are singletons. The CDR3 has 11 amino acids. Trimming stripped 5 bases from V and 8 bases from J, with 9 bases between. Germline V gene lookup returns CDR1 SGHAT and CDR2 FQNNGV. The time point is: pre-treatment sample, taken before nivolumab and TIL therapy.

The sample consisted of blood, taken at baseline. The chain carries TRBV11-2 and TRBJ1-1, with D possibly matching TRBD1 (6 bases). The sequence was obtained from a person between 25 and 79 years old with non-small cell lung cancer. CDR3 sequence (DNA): TGTGCCAGCAGCCTGAGGGGGGAAGCTTTCTTT. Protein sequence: CASSLRGEAFF.